The 31 T cell receptor beta chains presented below share a single source sample, sequenced in a study of shared clonotypes between healthy human individuals. The data were produced by immunoSEQ multiplex PCR, yet TCRdb's version contains in-frame clones alone and is incomplete. The sample contains under 2.5 million clones, less than 95% of which appear only once. Material: naive CD4+ T cells from PBMCs. This sample's subset: CD45RA+ positively selected. These receptors came from a man between 18 and 35 years old in good health. Some clones in this sample may be carry-over from other donors' samples.

The J gene is TRBJ2-7, the V gene TRBV19, with D perhaps assigned TRBD1 or TRBD2 (5 bases each). Deletions cut 1 base from V and 6 bases from J, with 16 bases between. The V gene's germline CDR1 is LNHDA and CDR2 SQIVND (reference sequence). This CDR3 has 15 residues. CDR3 in DNA: TGTGCCAGTAGTATAGCGGGACGGAGGATCCCCGAGCAGTACTTC. As protein: CASSIAGRRIPEQYF.

The chain combines TRBV30 with TRBJ2-1, with D maybe TRBD2 (6 bases). This CDR3 is built from 13 residues. From germline, CDR1 is GTSNPN and CDR2 SVGIG (reference sequence). The V end lost 0 bases, the J end lost 7 bases, and 10 bases lay between the germline ends. This CDR3 reads CAWSVRRENEQFF. In nucleotides, the CDR3 is TGTGCCTGGAGTGTACGGAGGGAAAATGAGCAGTTCTTC.

The chain carries TRBV5-6 and TRBJ2-7; D may match TRBD1 or TRBD2 (5 bases each). Trimming stripped 0 bases from V and 2 bases from J, with 12 bases between. The CDR3 has 15 residues. CDR1 is SGHDT and CDR2 is YYEEEE in the germline V gene. The DNA for the CDR3 is TGTGCCAGCAGCTTGGGTTGGGGGACCCCCTACGAGCAGTACTTC. It translates to CASSLGWGTPYEQYF.

The chain has TRBV5-1 and TRBJ2-1, with D unresolved. Trimming cost V 0 bases and J 5 bases, with 6 bases left between them. The length of the CDR3 is 13 residues. Germline CDR1 reads SGHRS; CDR2 reads YFSETQ. In DNA, the CDR3 is TGCGCCAGCAGCTTGGTAATAGACAATGAGCAGTTCTTC. This codes for CASSLVIDNEQFF.

This clone was seen a single time. The V gene is TRBV7-6, the J gene TRBJ1-2; weak D call: TRBD1 (5 bases). The CDR3 spans 14 residues. The V end was cut by 5 bases, the J end by 2 bases, with 12 bases between. CDR1 and CDR2 (germline): SGHVS, FNYEAQ. CDR3: CASSAGRINYGYTF. Written as DNA, the CDR3 is TGTGCCAGCAGCGCGGGACGGATAAACTATGGCTACACCTTC.

J is TRBJ1-2 and V is TRBV2, with 7 positions matching TRBD1. CDR1 and CDR2 (germline): SNHLY, FYNNEI. V was clipped by 3 bases and J by 8 bases; unmatched bases: 15. CDR3 size: 16 residues. CDR3 region: CASSDLGTALGGGYTF. CDR3 DNA sequence: TGTGCCAGCAGTGACCTCGGGACAGCACTAGGGGGAGGCTACACCTTC.

The chain links TRBV28 to TRBJ2-2; D not certain. From germline, CDR1 is MDHEN and CDR2 SYDVKM. CDR3 length: 15 residues. V was pared by 4 bases and J by 7 bases, with 16 bases between. CDR3 sequence reads: CASSSSNDLGGELFF. The CDR3 DNA sequence: TGTGCCAGCAGTTCCTCTAACGATTTGGGCGGGGAGCTGTTTTTT. Complete variable domain (other parts from reference TRBV28 and TRBJ2-2): DVKVTQSSRYLVKRTGEKVFLECVQDMDHENMFWYRQDPGLGLRLIYFSYDVKMKEKGDIPEGYSVSREKKERFSLILESASTNQTSMYLCASSSSNDLGGELFFGEGSRLTVL.

This chain links TRBV4-1 with TRBJ2-7, with 11 bases identical to TRBD2. V was pared by 0 bases and J by 4 bases, with 11 bases of the junction left unmatched. Germline CDR1 is MGHRA and CDR2 is YSYEKL. The CDR3 sequence is 18 residues long. CDR3 protein: CASSQDRSTSGTNYEQYF. The CDR3 DNA sequence: TGCGCCAGCAGCCAAGATCGGTCGACTAGCGGGACGAATTACGAGCAGTACTTC.

The V gene is TRBV5-1, the J gene TRBJ2-3; possibly TRBD1 or TRBD2 for D (5 bases each). Trimming took 3 bases from V and 4 from J, leaving 18 bases between them. Looked up from germline, CDR1 is SGHRS and CDR2 is YFSETQ. The CDR3 contains 16 residues. The CDR3 spells CASSSSGRNRADTQYF. The CDR3 region has the DNA TGCGCCAGCAGCTCTTCGGGACGTAACCGGGCAGATACGCAGTATTTT.

The chain joins TRBV6-5 to TRBJ2-3; either TRBD1 or TRBD2 may supply D (6 bases each). CDR3 size: 16 residues. Germline V CDR1 and CDR2: MNHEY, SVGAGI. V dropped 0 bases and J dropped 4 bases, with 14 bases sitting between them. In nucleotides, the CDR3 is TGTGCCAGCAGTTACTCCGGGGGCGCCTTAGCAGATACGCAGTATTTT. Encoded protein: CASSYSGGALADTQYF.

V is TRBV19 and J is TRBJ2-3, with D possibly matching TRBD1 (6 bases). The CDR3 has 13 residues. Deletions cut 7 bases from V and 1 base from J, with 9 bases between. Germline assignment: CDR1 LNHDA and CDR2 SQIVND (reference sequence). CDR3 nucleotides: TGTGCCAGTACGAGACAGGGCACAGATACGCAGTATTTT. This gives the protein CASTRQGTDTQYF.

To note about this clone: This same CDR3 is encoded by further DNA sequences in the sample. This sequence joins TRBV7-2 and TRBJ2-5; 10 nucleotides match TRBD1. Germline lookup yields CDR1 SGHTA and CDR2 FQGNSA. The V gene end was trimmed by 5 bases and the J gene end by 1 base; junction bases not matched to a gene: 1. This CDR3 has 14 amino acids. The CDR3 is CASSRDRGQETQYF. DNA for the CDR3: TGTGCCAGCAGCCGGGACAGGGGCCAAGAGACCCAGTACTTC.

The V gene is TRBV4-2, the J gene TRBJ2-1; 13 positions match TRBD2. This CDR3 comprises 21 residues. V gave up 1 base and J gave up 0 bases; unmatched junction bases: 12. Germline V CDR1 and CDR2: LGHNA, YNFKEQ. In DNA, the CDR3 is TGTGCCAGCAGCCAAGGCAAGACTAGCGGGAGGCCCTATAGCTCCTACAATGAGCAGTTCTTC. The encoded protein is CASSQGKTSGRPYSSYNEQFF.

The chain carries TRBV18 and TRBJ2-1; no definite D call. Per the germline V gene, CDR1 is KGHSH and CDR2 is LQKENI. The CDR3 is made up of 16 amino acids. Trimming removed 2 bases at V and 0 bases at J, with 11 bases between. CDR3 sequence reads: CASSPMSLFSYNEQFF. CDR3 DNA: TGTGCCAGCTCACCAATGTCCCTTTTCTCCTACAATGAGCAGTTCTTC.

The chain combines TRBV6-5 with TRBJ2-1; 8 bases match TRBD2. Germline assignment: CDR1 MNHEY and CDR2 SVGAGI. This CDR3 region has 15 residues. With 4 bases clipped from V and 7 bases from J, the junction kept 9 bases outside the gene matches. The CDR3 DNA reads as TGTGCCAGCAGTTCCCCAGCGGGAGAGGGGAATGAGCAGTTCTTC. It translates to CASSSPAGEGNEQFF.

The rearrangement uses TRBV5-6 and TRBJ2-1; D unclear. The germline gives CDR1 SGHDT, CDR2 YYEEEE. The CDR3 covers 14 residues. V gave up 0 bases and J gave up 5 bases, with 9 bases separating them. As DNA, the CDR3 is TGTGCCAGCAGCTTGGGCTATACAGACAATGAGCAGTTCTTC. Protein: CASSLGYTDNEQFF.

The genes are TRBV27 and TRBJ1-1; possibly TRBD1 for D (5 bases). Germline V gives CDR1 MNHEY, CDR2 SMNVEV (reference sequence). The V end was cut by 5 bases, the J end by 2 bases, with 18 bases between. This CDR3 comprises 16 residues. DNA of the CDR3: TGTGCCAGCAGTATAAACCCGGGACGTCTTAACACTGAAGCTTTCTTT. This codes for CASSINPGRLNTEAFF.

This clone has just one count. This chain connects TRBV7-8 to TRBJ2-7; the D gene could be TRBD1 or TRBD2 (7 bases each). Germline assignment: CDR1 SGHVS and CDR2 FQNEAQ. CDR3 length equals 15 residues. The V and J ends lost 2 bases and 5 bases respectively, with 16 bases between them. CDR3 DNA: TGTGCCAGCAGCTTAAGACAGGGTGGGGGGGACGAGCAGTACTTC. Its protein product is CASSLRQGGGDEQYF.

As concerns this clone: The identical CDR3 is also encoded by other nucleotide sequences in the sample. This chain links TRBV11-2 with TRBJ2-7, with D hard to call. This CDR3 comprises 12 residues. CDR1 SGHAT and CDR2 FQNNGV come from the germline V gene. V was pared by 0 bases and J by 7 bases, with 7 bases between. The CDR3 DNA reads as TGTGCCAGCAGCTTAGATCGGCGGGAGCAGTACTTC. Translating it yields CASSLDRREQYF.

This chain uses TRBV5-1 with TRBJ2-1; 10 nucleotides align to TRBD1. Unmatched junction bases numbered 3, after V lost 1 base and J lost 2 bases. Per the germline V gene, CDR1 is SGHRS and CDR2 is YFSETQ. This CDR3 has 16 amino acids. The CDR3 loop reads CASSLLGQGTYNEQFF. The CDR3 coding sequence is TGCGCCAGCAGCTTGTTGGGACAGGGGACCTACAATGAGCAGTTCTTC.

The gene calls are TRBV11-3 and TRBJ2-1; 11 bases are shared with TRBD2. J lost 4 bases, V lost 5 bases, and 10 bases had no gene match. Per the germline V gene, CDR1 is SGHNT and CDR2 is YENEEA. The CDR3 runs 17 residues. The CDR3 loop is CASSLGSLAGAYNEQFF. The CDR3 DNA reads TGTGCCAGCAGCCTAGGGTCACTAGCGGGGGCATACAATGAGCAGTTCTTC.

The chain uses TRBV6-1 and TRBJ1-5, with D unclear. This CDR3 region has 15 residues. V gave up 2 bases and J gave up 5 bases, with 13 bases separating them. In germline, CDR1 is MNHNS, CDR2 SASEGT. CDR3 residues: CASSELATVYQPQHF. In nucleotides, the CDR3 is TGTGCCAGCAGTGAATTGGCCACCGTCTATCAGCCCCAGCATTTT.

Comment on this clone: Other DNA variants within this sample encode the same CDR3. This rearrangement joins TRBV5-1 to TRBJ1-1; maybe TRBD1 (6 bases). CDR1 and CDR2 from the germline V gene are SGHRS and YFSETQ. V was pared by 4 bases and J by 5 bases, with 12 bases between. The CDR3 consists of 13 residues. The CDR3 coding sequence is TGCGCCAGCAGCCCGGGACATCAGACTGAAGCTTTCTTT. As protein: CASSPGHQTEAFF.

The rearrangement joins TRBV11-3 to TRBJ2-1; no clear D gene. With 6 bases removed from V and 5 bases from J, the gap between germline ends came to 11 bases. CDR3 length: 13 amino acids. The germline CDR1 and CDR2 sequences are SGHNT and YENEEA. The chain's CDR3 is CASSTETDNEQFF. The CDR3 region has the DNA TGTGCCAGCAGTACGGAGACGGACAATGAGCAGTTCTTC.

The rearrangement uses TRBV11-3 and TRBJ2-2; 9 positions match TRBD2. The CDR3 totals 13 residues. Germline V lookup: CDR1 SGHNT, CDR2 YENEEA. Unmatched junction bases numbered 3, after V lost 6 bases and J lost 7 bases. CDR3 sequence reads: CASSSGRRGELFF. CDR3 nucleotide sequence: TGTGCCAGCAGTAGCGGGAGACGCGGGGAGCTGTTTTTT.

This chain uses TRBV15 with TRBJ1-1, with unresolved D. CDR3 length equals 11 residues. The V gene's germline CDR1 is LNHNV and CDR2 YYDKDF (reference sequence). V gave up 5 bases and J gave up 1 base, with 2 bases separating them. The CDR3 coding sequence is TGTGCCACCAGCGAGAACACTGAAGCTTTCTTT. Residues: CATSENTEAFF.

The gene calls are TRBV6-6 and TRBJ2-2; TRBD2 aligns across 11 bases. The CDR3 length is 15 residues. Germline V CDR1 and CDR2: MNHNY, SVGAGI (reference sequence). With V trimmed by 2 bases and J by 6 bases, 2 bases remained unmatched. The CDR3 reads CASSYPSGRPGELFF. In DNA, the CDR3 is TGTGCCAGCAGTTACCCTAGCGGGAGGCCCGGGGAGCTGTTTTTT.

The J gene is TRBJ1-1, the V gene TRBV28; weak D call: TRBD1 (6 bases). CDR1 is MDHEN and CDR2 is SYDVKM in the germline V gene. V dropped 3 bases and J dropped 4 bases, with 12 bases sitting between them. The CDR3 has 14 amino acids. The CDR3 protein is CASSLNREGTEAFF. CDR3 nucleotides: TGTGCCAGCAGTTTGAACAGGGAGGGCACTGAAGCTTTCTTT.

The chain employs TRBV5-4 and TRBJ1-3; 8 bases are a match to TRBD1. Per germline, CDR1 SGHNT and CDR2 YYREEE (reference sequence). The CDR3 is made up of 20 amino acids. Trimming at V came to 5 bases and at J to 1 base, leaving 20 bases not matched to a gene. The CDR3 nucleotides are TGTGCCAGCAGTTCCTGGACAGGGTCGTTTTCTTCGGTTTCTGGAAACACCATATATTTT. Translated, it gives CASSSWTGSFSSVSGNTIYF.

V usage is TRBV7-3 and J usage is TRBJ2-1; D call uncertain. Per the germline V gene, CDR1 is SGHTA and CDR2 is FQGTGA. The V end lost 5 bases, the J end lost 3 bases, and 5 bases lay between the germline ends. The CDR3 runs 12 residues. The CDR3 DNA is TGTGCCAGCAGCCAGAACTACAATGAGCAGTTCTTC. Translation gives CASSQNYNEQFF.

The chain couples TRBV29-1 to TRBJ1-4; 8 bases are shared with TRBD1. J was trimmed by 6 bases and V by 4 bases; bases with no gene match: 1. The CDR3 has 12 residues. Germline CDR1 is SQVTM and CDR2 is ANQGSEA. The CDR3 DNA is TGCAGCGTTGGACAGGGGTATGAAAAACTGTTTTTT. Residues: CSVGQGYEKLFF.